This T cell receptor beta chain was captured by sequencing in a study of cytomegalovirus exposure and HLA in healthy donors (dated by TCRdb to about 2017). In terms of the full investigation: An earlier analysis of around 600 of the donors reported approximately 270 Gb of sequence data and 100 million to 140 million unique TCR beta sequences from roughly 200 million T cells. Roughly 300 gigabases of sequencing data and around 85 million unique TCR sequences made up an early release that covered several hundred HLA-typed donors. The genetic ancestry cluster associated with self-reported Caucasian donors included over 65% of the approximately 430 genotyped donors. The study aimed to test whether signatures of past pathogen exposure could be identified by cataloging public T cell receptors. The T cell repertoires of around 730 subjects were profiled by immunosequencing and related to cytomegalovirus serostatus. In addition to the first cohort of 666 subjects, a separate validation cohort of some 120 different subjects was used. To predict cytomegalovirus infection status, the study brought together high-throughput TCR immunosequencing, statistical association of individual TCRs with disease status, and machine learning. To study patterns of TCR occurrence, a later analysis re-analyzed previously published TCR beta repertoires from 666 donors and added high-resolution HLA genotyping. Rather than drawing on any new phenotypic data, the later analysis identified candidate immune exposures from TCR beta sequences and the way those sequences occurred across donors. To decide whether each TCR beta V gene segment behaved as functional or pseudogenic, an earlier analysis of fewer than 750 of the donors relied on high-throughput TCR beta sequencing. Donor age, sex, ethnicity and CMV serostatus were compiled together with the repertoire data. A later genetic analysis used genome-wide SNP genotypes for about 65% of the roughly 700 donors, treating that subset as a discovery cohort. Every discovery cohort repertoire had been produced on one sequencing platform. Class I and class II HLA loci were covered by the typing at four-digit resolution. The number of typed donors differed by locus: about 620-640 for A, B, C, DRB1 and DQB1; 522 for DQA1; some 590 for DPA1; and some 470 for DPB1. Because of strong linkage in the cohort, 5 or 6 DR-DQ haplotypes were treated as single units for association and clustering. Among almost 400 genotyped donors of the cohort, an average of about 240,000 unique TCR beta nucleotide sequences were sequenced per donor, 15% to 20% of them non-productive.

A word on this clone: There is no known antigen for this receptor. No qualities accompany the bases; no much larger clone lies one base away.

The cohort comprised fewer than 750 healthy bone marrow donors. Cohort members were all nominally healthy when sampled, although unrecorded immune exposures were likely present. The donor was CMV seropositive and was included in the group of almost 300 seropositive cohort members. A peripheral blood sample was collected from each donor, and TCR beta sequencing was performed on peripheral blood mononuclear cells. Genomic DNA extraction from the blood cell samples was performed with the Qiagen DNeasy Blood Extraction Kit. To prepare the library, the immunoSEQ multiplex PCR assay was applied. For the multiplex PCR, a mixture combining 60 forward primers for TCR Vbeta segments and 13 reverse primers for TCR Jbeta segments was used. The CDR3 region of rearranged TCR beta genes was amplified from genomic DNA by a multiplex PCR assay. Amplified TCR beta libraries were sequenced as 87-base-pair reads on the Illumina HiSeq System. Concerning the study's data processing: A later analysis counted about 76 million unique TCR beta chains across the 700 or so repertoires, and some 11 million of these chains were shared by at least two donors. Raw reads were error-corrected and collapsed into unique sequences by a nearest-neighbor algorithm in which closely related sequences were merged to remove PCR and sequencing errors. To assign V, D and J gene segments, CDR3 sequences were aligned to IMGT reference sequences. For a sequence to be retained, a match of at least six nucleotides to both a V gene segment and a J gene segment was required. A rearrangement was called productive if the CDR3 had no stop codons and remained in frame with V and J, and every other rearrangement was called non-productive. Following IMGT convention, CDR3 was defined as the stretch from the second conserved V-encoded cysteine up to the conserved J-encoded phenylalanine. Sequences without an unambiguous match to a single V gene segment were excluded from the earlier analysis of a few hundred of the donors. An earlier analysis of just under 600 of the donors called V segments functional above 56.7% productive rearrangements and segregating when the between-donor standard deviation exceeded 5%. A statistical classification framework was built to diagnose cytomegalovirus status from the catalog of TCR beta chain sequences. In a later analysis, V and J genes were assigned by comparing TCR nucleotide sequences against IMGT/GENE-DB human TR gene sequences. A later analysis assigned CDR3 sequences and most-parsimonious VDJ recombination scenarios with the TCRdist pipeline. In a later analysis, every TCR beta chain was defined by the combination of its CDR3 amino acid sequence and its V-gene family, and reads without a unique V-gene family were dropped. To address suspected cross-contamination and a sequencing artifact, a later analysis removed some 620 highly shared, low-generation-probability nucleotide sequences. For each public chain, a later analysis derived a clonal expansion index from normalized ranks of inferred template counts within each repertoire. In a later analysis, generation probabilities were computed with a VDJ recombination model fitted to out-of-frame rearrangements, and the resulting probabilities were checked against IGoR. A later analysis scored TCR-TCR, TCR-HLA and TCR-CMV co-occurrence with hypergeometric tests, applying a repertoire-size bias correction to TCR pairs. False discovery rates were estimated in a later analysis by permuting HLA or CMV assignments 20 times. In a later analysis, co-occurring TCRs were grouped using DBSCAN, with TCRdist sequence similarity added in when clustering inside HLA-allele-positive subsets. Repertoires with fewer than 30,000 or more than 120,000 public chains, plus five repertoires with anomalous nucleotide sharing, were excluded from co-occurrence clustering. The table comes from immuneACCESS by way of TCRdb, which keeps in-frame sequences with V and J called. Part of the clones is missing from these tables; in studies checked, under half for an unresolved V gene and the rest for unknown reasons. V and J calls and clone size follow that table, whereas D and trimming were derived from the DNA. In this sample the table shows some 81,000 clones, roughly 73% of which occur a single time. 15% to 20% of the sample goes to the ten largest clones.

V is shortened by 2 bases, J by 7 bases, and the region joining them spans 10 bases. The germline V gene yields SGHDT for CDR1 and YYEEEE for CDR2. The CDR3 spans 12 residues, from the cysteine through the phenylalanine. The CDR3 DNA has 36 bases and is translated from base 1. Overall study results and their limits: Sequencing depth was assumed to be roughly uniform across donors in the presence/absence analyses, though that assumption may not hold. In a later analysis, some 18,000 TCR beta sequences were associated with specific HLA alleles at a false discovery rate of 0.05. Some IMGT-functional V segments, including TRBV6-2 and TRBV6-3, could not be distinguished by the 87-base-pair reads and were therefore excluded. It was suggested by the authors that the approach could potentially be generalized to other disease states and immunological phenotypes. Compared with equally common non-associated chains, HLA-associated TCR beta chains in a later analysis were more clonally expanded and had lower generation probabilities. Because HLA typing was unavailable for some donors at each locus, only the typed subset was used in association tests. The study listed 164 TCR beta chains as associated with cytomegalovirus. A later analysis reported that several top co-occurrence clusters appeared linked to parvovirus B19, influenza, CMV and Epstein-Barr virus. An association between a missense DCLRE1C variant and V-gene and J-gene trimming of TCR beta chains was found in a later genetic analysis and replicated in an independent cohort. Approximately 18 rarely observed V segments, including chromosome 9 orphons, were excluded from the earlier analysis of approximately 500 of the donors because counts were too low. The classifier was reported to diagnose cytomegalovirus status with high specificity and sensitivity in both the original cohort and the validation cohort. In a later analysis, TCR association rates were found to vary across HLA loci, with the most associated TCRs seen for DRB1 alleles and the fewest for HLA-C alleles. Most CMV-associated TCR beta chains appeared to be HLA-restricted in a later analysis, and the HLA associations seemed to be driven largely by CMV exposure. A cluster of highly shared sequence variants was judged likely to represent a technical artifact of the sequencing pipeline. When HLA alleles, especially DR and DQ, strongly co-occurred, TCR associations were difficult to assign to individual alleles. A further reported finding was that TCR beta sequences accurately predicted the HLA-A and HLA-B alleles for most subjects in the first cohort. A few of the identified cytomegalovirus-associated TCR beta chains were confirmed in vitro to be specific for cytomegalovirus antigens. The only immune exposure information available for the cohort was CMV serostatus. A later genetic analysis reported fewer N-insertions in productive TCRs among donors in an Asian-associated ancestry cluster than the roughly 670-donor mean. An earlier analysis of approximately 540 of the donors showed that most TCR beta V segments appeared in productive rearrangements either about 90% or about 30% of the time, which broadly matched IMGT annotations. Correlated functional status among segregating V segments might be attributable to linkage disequilibrium, but an unknown experimental factor could not be ruled out. In this cohort, only TCR beta chains were sequenced, and detectable features were limited by the absence of alpha or paired-chain data. Most TCR sequences were observed very rarely across donors, whereas some public TCRs were present in many individuals.

Sample: PBMCs. This receptor was taken from a woman in her thirties or forties in good health and CMV-seropositive. This receptor chain uses TRBV5-6 and TRBJ2-7; possibly the D gene is TRBD1, per 7 matching bases. The DNA sequence is TGTGCCAGCAGCTTTTCAGGGGGGGAGCAGTACTTC. This is translated as CASSFSGGEQYF.